This is a list of T cell receptor beta chains from one sample in a study of shared clonotypes between healthy human individuals. The assay was immunoSEQ multiplex PCR, and TCRdb's table has in-frame clones only and misses some. There are about 770,000 clones in the sample; 55% to 75% occur only once, and approximately 1.8% lies in the top ten. Sequenced: memory CD4+ T cells sorted from blood. These receptors were collected from a woman under 40 in good health. CDR3s include the opening cysteine and the closing phenylalanine or tryptophan. D genes are given only for firm matches. Part of the rows lack a size; the others show once, few, many or a class for expanded clones.

d_call,clone_size,j_call,v_call,cdr3_nt,cdr3_aa
-,few,TRBJ1-1,TRBV6-6,TGTGCCAGCAGCCGAAAACTACAGGCTAAAGCTTTCTTT,CASSRKLQAKAFF
-,-,TRBJ2-5,TRBV7-9,TGTGCCAGCAGCCTGAGGGCAGATATCGGGGAGACCCAGTACTTC,CASSLRADIGETQYF
-,-,TRBJ1-1,TRBV2,TGTGCCAGCAGCAAACCCCTGTCAGCTTTCTTT,CASSKPLSAFF
-,-,TRBJ2-5,TRBV9,TGTGCCAGCAGCGCCGGACAATGGGAGACCCAGTACTTC,CASSAGQWETQYF
-,-,TRBJ1-2,TRBV6-6,TGTGCCAGCAGTTCACTTGGACAGCTTGGCTACACCTTC,CASSSLGQLGYTF
TRBD1,-,TRBJ1-1,TRBV19,TGTGCCAGTAGTACAGGACAGGGGCCACAAGCTTTCTTT,CASSTGQGPQAFF
-,-,TRBJ1-4,TRBV20-1,TGCAGTGCCACCAGGGGCGAAAAACTGTTTTTT,CSATRGEKLFF
-,-,TRBJ1-5,TRBV19,TGTGCCAGTGGCAGGGGTGTCGATCAGCCCCAGCATTTT,CASGRGVDQPQHF
TRBD2,once,TRBJ2-3,TRBV15,TGTGCCACCAGCAGAGATAAGGCTAGCGGGTACACAGATACGCAGTATTTT,CATSRDKASGYTDTQYF
TRBD1,few,TRBJ2-3,TRBV7-2,TGTGCCAGCACCCCGGGACAGAGCACAGATACGCAGTATTTT,CASTPGQSTDTQYF
-,once,TRBJ1-5,TRBV6-6,TGTGCCAGCGTAAGGGGGGACGGCAATCAGCCCCAGCATTTT,CASVRGDGNQPQHF
-,-,TRBJ2-5,TRBV5-1,TGCGCCAGCAGCTTGGGGGCAGTCCAAGAGACCCAGTACTTC,CASSLGAVQETQYF
-,-,TRBJ2-5,TRBV18,TGTGCCAGCTCACCACAGCAGGGGTTCGCAGAGACCCAGTACTTC,CASSPQQGFAETQYF
TRBD2,-,TRBJ2-7,TRBV7-8,TGTGCCAGCAGCTTAGCTGGACTAGCGTCCGCGCAGTACTTC,CASSLAGLASAQYF
-,-,TRBJ1-4,TRBV2,TGTGCCAGCAGTGAACGGGGGTTCAGTGAAAAACTGTTTTTT,CASSERGFSEKLFF
TRBD2,once,TRBJ2-3,TRBV7-6,TGTGCCAGCAGCTTAGGCGGCGGGCGGGGGTTAGATACGCAGTATTTT,CASSLGGGRGLDTQYF
-,-,TRBJ1-4,TRBV29-1,TGCAGCGCCATCAGGGGTGAAAAACTGTTTTTT,CSAIRGEKLFF
-,-,TRBJ2-5,TRBV4-1,TGCGCCAGCAGCCAAGGGGCCAGTGGCTGGACCCAGTACTTC,CASSQGASGWTQYF
TRBD1,few,TRBJ1-1,TRBV11-1,TGTGCCAGCAGCTTAGTTGACAGGGACACTGAAGCTTTCTTT,CASSLVDRDTEAFF
-,-,TRBJ2-5,TRBV7-6,TGTGCCAGCAGCTTAGCGTATCGAACCGAAGAGACCCAGTACTTC,CASSLAYRTEETQYF
-,-,TRBJ1-3,TRBV14,TGTGCCAGCAGCCAAGAGTTTGGAAACACCATATATTTT,CASSQEFGNTIYF
-,-,TRBJ2-3,TRBV27,TGTGCCAGCAGTTTATCGCGCGGGATTGGGGAGCAGTATTTT,CASSLSRGIGEQYF
TRBD2,-,TRBJ2-2,TRBV7-9,TGTGCCAGCAGCTACCCTTCCCGGCCTAGCGGGAGTGGCACCGGGGAGCTGTTTTTT,CASSYPSRPSGSGTGELFF
-,many,TRBJ2-1,TRBV5-1,TGCGCCAGCAGCTTGGGACGGGCCTCCTACAATGAGCAGTTCTTC,CASSLGRASYNEQFF
-,many,TRBJ1-1,TRBV30,TGTGCCTGGTCATACAACAGGGCCCCCCCCACTGAAGCTTTCTTT,CAWSYNRAPPTEAFF
TRBD2,-,TRBJ2-3,TRBV5-1,TGCGCCAGCAGCTCCCGCGCGGGGGGTAGCACAGATACGCAGTATTTT,CASSSRAGGSTDTQYF
TRBD2,-,TRBJ2-1,TRBV13,TGTGCCAGCAGCTATACTAGCGGGAGTGGATCCTACAATGAGCAGTTCTTC,CASSYTSGSGSYNEQFF
-,once,TRBJ1-5,TRBV18,TGTGCCAGCTCACCAAGGTCGCCAGGGATTGATAGCAATCAGCCCCAGCATTTT,CASSPRSPGIDSNQPQHF
-,many,TRBJ2-6,TRBV10-3,TGTGCCATCAGTGAGTCGACTTGGGCCAACGTCCTGACTTTC,CAISESTWANVLTF
TRBD1,-,TRBJ2-7,TRBV7-2,TGTGCCAGCAGCTCGTACGGACAGGGCTACGAGCAGTACTTC,CASSSYGQGYEQYF
-,few,TRBJ1-5,TRBV2,TGTGCCAGCAGTGATTGGTTATATAGCAATCAGCCCCAGCATTTT,CASSDWLYSNQPQHF
TRBD1,few,TRBJ1-2,TRBV2,TGTGCCAGCAGGGCCGGGACAGACTATGGCTACACCTTC,CASRAGTDYGYTF
-,once,TRBJ2-1,TRBV5-6,TGTGCCAGCAGCTTGGATCGGGGGACCCTCTCCTACAATGAGCAGTTCTTC,CASSLDRGTLSYNEQFF
-,-,TRBJ2-2,TRBV4-1,TGCGCCAGCAGCCGGTTGACAGGCGGGGAGCTGTTTTTT,CASSRLTGGELFF
-,few,TRBJ1-4,TRBV20-1,TGCAGTGCTTACTTGGGAGGAAAACTGTTTTTT,CSAYLGGKLFF
-,-,TRBJ2-2,TRBV7-3,TGTGCCAGCAGAAGGGATGGTCCCACCGGGGAGCTGTTTTTT,CASRRDGPTGELFF
TRBD2,many,TRBJ2-7,TRBV7-8,TGTGCCAGCAGCTTATTGACTAGCGGGAGTTACGAGCAGTACTTC,CASSLLTSGSYEQYF
-,-,TRBJ1-2,TRBV29-1,TGCAGCGTCCAGGGCCAAGCCCATGGCTACACCTTC,CSVQGQAHGYTF
-,few,TRBJ1-2,TRBV19,TGTGCCAGTAGTTACAGGGATCGTGGCTACACCTTC,CASSYRDRGYTF
-,few,TRBJ2-3,TRBV5-1,TGCGCCAGCAGCCAACCGGACAGACCCACAGATACGCAGTATTTT,CASSQPDRPTDTQYF